Sequencing of this T cell receptor beta chain was carried out in a study of T cell changes during pregnancy in multiple sclerosis. Germline assignment: CDR1 SNHLY and CDR2 FYNNEI. V shed 3 bases and J 3 bases; nucleotides not matched to a gene: 7. There are 16 residues in the CDR3. The table lists this clone with a count of one. Sequenced by immunoSEQ multiplex PCR; TCRdb stores in-frame clones only, minus some. Of 49,000 or so clones listed, roughly 92% are singletons. Source: CD8+ T cells from peripheral blood mononuclear cells, taken before pregnancy. This sequence was found in a female donor with multiple sclerosis, enrolled in a pregnancy study. This chain links TRBV2 with TRBJ1-2; 10 nucleotides agree with TRBD1. The DNA for the CDR3 is TGTGCCAGCAGTGATAAGGACAGGGGGTTGGACTATGGCTACACCTTC. It encodes CASSDKDRGLDYGYTF.